The entry below describes one T cell receptor (beta chain). This CDR3 has 14 amino acids. The V segment lost 6 bases and the J segment 3 bases; nucleotides outside the gene matches: 8. Looked up from germline, CDR1 is SQVTM and CDR2 is ANQGSEA. This entry belongs to a study of blood T cells in healthy people across ages. A J-beta primer mix and a sample-barcoded 5' primer were used in a second PCR of about 7 to 12 cycles. Each CDR3 protein is one row after TCRdb ran MiXCR on the 5' RACE reads. The sample yields some 800,000 distinct CDR3 sequences, just under 25% seen once. This sample was shared with a second study, whose subject was T cells of mothers and their children.

The sequencing input was blood. This chain uses TRBV29-1 with TRBJ2-3, with 8 nucleotides matching TRBD1. This TCR came from a boy younger than 18 in good health. The CDR3 loop is CSVGRQGPTDTQYF. In DNA, the CDR3 is TGCAGCGTCGGCAGACAGGGGCCTACAGATACGCAGTATTTT.